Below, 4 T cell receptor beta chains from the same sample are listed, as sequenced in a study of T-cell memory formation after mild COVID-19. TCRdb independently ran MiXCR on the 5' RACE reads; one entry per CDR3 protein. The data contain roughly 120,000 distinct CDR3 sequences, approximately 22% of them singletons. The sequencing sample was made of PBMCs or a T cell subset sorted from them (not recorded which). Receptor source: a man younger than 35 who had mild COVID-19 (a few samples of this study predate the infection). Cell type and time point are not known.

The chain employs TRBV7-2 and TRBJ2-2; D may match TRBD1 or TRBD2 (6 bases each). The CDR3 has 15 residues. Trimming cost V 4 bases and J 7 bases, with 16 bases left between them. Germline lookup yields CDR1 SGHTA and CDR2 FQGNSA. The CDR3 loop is CASSSQGRINGELFF. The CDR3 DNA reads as TGTGCCAGCAGCTCGCAGGGGAGGATAAACGGGGAGCTGTTTTTT. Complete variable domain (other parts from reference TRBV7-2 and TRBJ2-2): GAGVSQSPSNKVTEKGKDVELRCDPISGHTALYWYRQSLGQGLEFLIYFQGNSAPDKSGLPSDRFSAERTGGSVSTLTIQRTQQEDSAVYLCASSSQGRINGELFFGEGSRLTVL.

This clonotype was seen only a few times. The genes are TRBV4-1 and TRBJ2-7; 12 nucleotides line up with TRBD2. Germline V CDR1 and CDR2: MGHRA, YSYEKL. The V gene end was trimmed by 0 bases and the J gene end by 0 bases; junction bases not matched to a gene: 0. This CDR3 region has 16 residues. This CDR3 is CASSQETSGSSYEQYV. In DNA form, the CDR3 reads TGCGCCAGCAGCCAAGAGACTAGCGGGAGCTCCTACGAGCAGTACGTC.

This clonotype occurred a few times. The CDR3 bases are TGTGCCATCAGTGAGGGACCTTATGGCTACACCTTC. Amino acid sequence: CAISEGPYGYTF. This sequence joins TRBV10-3 and TRBJ1-2, with unresolved D. The length of the CDR3 is 12 residues. Per germline, CDR1 ENHRY and CDR2 SYGVKD. Trimming cost V 2 bases and J 5 bases, with 6 bases left between them.

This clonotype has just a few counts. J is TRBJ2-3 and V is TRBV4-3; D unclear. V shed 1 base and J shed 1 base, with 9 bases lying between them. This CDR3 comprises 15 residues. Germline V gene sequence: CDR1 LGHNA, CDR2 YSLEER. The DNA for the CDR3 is TGCGCCAGCAGCCAAGTGCGCGCCGGCACAGATACGCAGTATTTT. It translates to CASSQVRAGTDTQYF.